The T cell receptor beta chain under discussion was sequenced for a study of shared clonotypes between healthy human individuals. Notes on this clone: Its antigen is currently unknown. This sample also contains other DNA sequences that code for the same CDR3.

Findings and caveats of the study: All-four-donor shared clonotypes had higher generation probabilities than non-shared clonotypes did. Incomplete sequencing of sorted subsets was indicated by rarefaction despite large depth.

Data came from immunoSEQ multiplex PCR; TCRdb stores just in-frame clones and leaves some out. The sample contains fewer than 1.8 million clones, approximately 98.5% of which appear only once. A CD45RA-negative memory subset and a CD45RA+ naive subset were separated from the CD4+ cells. Germline V gene sequence: CDR1 SGHNT, CDR2 YENEEA. This CDR3 is 15 amino acids long. J was trimmed by 2 bases and V by 1 base; bases with no gene match: 1. The receptor's source is a man in his thirties or forties in good health. The sample was naive CD4+ T cells sorted from blood. Stated subset: CD45RA+ positively selected. The V call is TRBV11-3, the J call TRBJ2-2; 7 nucleotides agree with TRBD1. Here the CDR3 reads CASSLGQGNTGELFF. DNA of the CDR3: TGTGCCAGCAGCTTAGGACAGGGAAACACCGGGGAGCTGTTTTTT.